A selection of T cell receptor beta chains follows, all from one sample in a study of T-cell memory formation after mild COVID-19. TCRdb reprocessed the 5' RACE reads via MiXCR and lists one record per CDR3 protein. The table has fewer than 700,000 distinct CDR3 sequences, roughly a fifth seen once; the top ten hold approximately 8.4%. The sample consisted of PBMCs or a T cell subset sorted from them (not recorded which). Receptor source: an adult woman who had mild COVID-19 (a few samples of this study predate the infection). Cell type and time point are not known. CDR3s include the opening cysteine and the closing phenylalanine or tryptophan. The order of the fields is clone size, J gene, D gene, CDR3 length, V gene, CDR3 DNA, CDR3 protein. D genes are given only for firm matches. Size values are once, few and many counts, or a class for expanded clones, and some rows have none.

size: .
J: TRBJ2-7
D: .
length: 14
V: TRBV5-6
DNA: TGTGCCAGCCACCCGACGGGTTCGAACTACGAGCAGTACTTC
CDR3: CASHPTGSNYEQYF

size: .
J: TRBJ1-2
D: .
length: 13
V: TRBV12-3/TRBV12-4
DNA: TGTGCCAGCAGTCCCAGGATTAACTATGGCTACACCTTC
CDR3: CASSPRINYGYTF

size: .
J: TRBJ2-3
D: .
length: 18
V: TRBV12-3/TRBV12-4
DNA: TGTGCCAGCAGTTTAGACCCCCTAGGGGCGGGGTCGGCAGATACGCAGTATTTT
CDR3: CASSLDPLGAGSADTQYF

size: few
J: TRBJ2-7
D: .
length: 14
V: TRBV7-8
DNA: TGTGCCAGCAGCCCTGCTGGCTTAACCTACGAGCAGTACTTC
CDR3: CASSPAGLTYEQYF

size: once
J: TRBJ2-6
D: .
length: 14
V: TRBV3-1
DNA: TGTGCCAGCAGCCACGTCAGTGGGGCCAACGTCCTGACTTTC
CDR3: CASSHVSGANVLTF

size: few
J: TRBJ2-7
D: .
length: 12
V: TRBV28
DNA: TGTGCCAGCAGTGGGACGGAGTACGAGCAGTACTTC
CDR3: CASSGTEYEQYF

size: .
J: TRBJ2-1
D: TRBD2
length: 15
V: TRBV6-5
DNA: TGTGCCAGCAGGGAACGGGGGACTAACTACAATGAGCAGTTCTTC
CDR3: CASRERGTNYNEQFF

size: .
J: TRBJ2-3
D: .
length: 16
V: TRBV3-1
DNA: TGTGCCAGCAGCCAAGAACGACTAGTCAGCACAGATACGCAGTATTTT
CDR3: CASSQERLVSTDTQYF

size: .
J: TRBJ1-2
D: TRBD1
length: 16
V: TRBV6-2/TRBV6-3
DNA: TGTGCCAGCACTCGGGACAGTATGAACCAACTCTATGGCTACACCTTC
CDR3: CASTRDSMNQLYGYTF

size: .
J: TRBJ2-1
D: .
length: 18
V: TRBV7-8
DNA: TGTGCCAGCAGCCCCGAAGCCGGGACAATCAGCCCTTACAATGAGCAGTTCTTC
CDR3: CASSPEAGTISPYNEQFF

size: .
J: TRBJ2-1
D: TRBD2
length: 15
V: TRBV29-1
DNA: TGCAGCGTTGAAGATCTTAGCGGGGGACCCAATGAGCAGTTCTTC
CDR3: CSVEDLSGGPNEQFF

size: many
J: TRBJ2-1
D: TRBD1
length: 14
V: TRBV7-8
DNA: TGTGCCAGCAGCATGGACAGGGCGTCCAATGAGCAGTTCTTC
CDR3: CASSMDRASNEQFF

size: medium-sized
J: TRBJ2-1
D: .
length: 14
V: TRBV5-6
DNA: TGTGCCAGCAGCTCCGACGGTAGCTACAATGAGCAGTTCTTC
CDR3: CASSSDGSYNEQFF

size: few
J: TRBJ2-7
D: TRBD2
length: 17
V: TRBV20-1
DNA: TGCAGTGCTAGAGATCTTTCTAGGGCTAGCGGAGTCTACGAGCAGTACTTC
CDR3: CSARDLSRASGVYEQYF

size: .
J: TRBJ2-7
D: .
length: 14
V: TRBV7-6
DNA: TGTGCCAGCAGCTTAATCCCAACCGCCTACGAGCAGTACTTC
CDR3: CASSLIPTAYEQYF

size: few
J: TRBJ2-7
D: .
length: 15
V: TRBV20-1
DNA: TGCAGTGCTAGAGCGGAGGGCGGGGTGGCCTACGAGCAGTACTTC
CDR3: CSARAEGGVAYEQYF

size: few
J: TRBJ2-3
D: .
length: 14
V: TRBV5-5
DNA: TGTGCCAGCAGCGTGACCCGGCCCCACCCAACGCAGTATTTT
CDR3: CASSVTRPHPTQYF